The 11 T cell receptor beta chains below were found in one sample sequenced in a study of OX40 agonist ivuxolimab in advanced cancers. Sequencing was performed with immunoSEQ multiplex PCR; in TCRdb, only in-frame clones are kept and a portion is missing. Here the sample spans roughly 80,000 clones, more than 80% being singletons. Sequences were derived from CD4+ or CD8+ T cells sorted from blood, sampled in a trial of the OX40 agonist ivuxolimab. Receptors originate from an adult with an advanced solid tumor such as melanoma, head and neck, liver or kidney cancer.

The chain combines TRBV5-6 with TRBJ1-1, with TRBD1 matching over 7 bases. This CDR3 spans 14 amino acids. Germline assignment: CDR1 SGHDT and CDR2 YYEEEE. The V gene end was trimmed by 4 bases and the J gene end by 7 bases; junction bases not matched to a gene: 10. CDR3 amino acids: CASSPRQGGGEAFF. In DNA, the CDR3 is TGTGCCAGCAGCCCCCGACAGGGAGGGGGTGAAGCTTTCTTT.

This clone was seen only a few times. The DNA of the CDR3 is TGTGCCATCAGTGAAAGTCTCCTTGGGCCACCCCTCCACTTT. Its protein product is CAISESLLGPPLHF. This chain uses TRBV10-3 with TRBJ1-6; D gene ambiguous. Germline CDR1 ENHRY, CDR2 SYGVKD. This CDR3 has 14 residues. Trimming cost V 3 bases and J 11 bases, with 14 bases left between them.

The chain recombines TRBV10-1 with TRBJ1-1, with 10 bases matching TRBD1. Germline CDR1 is WNHNN and CDR2 is SYGVQD (reference sequence). The CDR3 is 16 residues long. The J segment lost 0 bases and the V segment lost 0 bases, leaving 1 base of the junction unmatched. DNA for the CDR3: TGCGCCAGCAGTGAGTCGGGACAGGGGTTGAACACTGAAGCTTTCTTT. This translates into CASSESGQGLNTEAFF.

The rearrangement joins TRBV6-6 to TRBJ1-1; TRBD1 matches at 7 bases. Germline trimming cut 10 bases from V and 0 bases from J; bases unmatched to any gene: 5. This CDR3 is 13 amino acids long. Germline V gene lookup returns CDR1 MNHNY and CDR2 SVGAGI (reference sequence). CDR3 protein: CATERGLNTEAFF. The CDR3 coding sequence is TGTGCCACGGAGAGGGGGCTGAACACTGAAGCTTTCTTT.

The chain is built from TRBV4-3 and TRBJ1-4; no clear D gene. Trimming took off 1 base at V and 8 bases at J, with 8 bases between the two ends. Germline assignment: CDR1 LGHNA and CDR2 YSLEER. The CDR3 spans 13 residues. The CDR3 DNA reads TGCGCCAGCAGCCAAGGGCAGAGGGAAAAACTGTTTTTT. It encodes CASSQGQREKLFF.

This clone was seen just once. V gene TRBV19 combines with J gene TRBJ2-1; the match to TRBD2 covers 13 bases. CDR3 length equals 16 residues. In germline, CDR1 is LNHDA, CDR2 SQIVND (reference sequence). Unmatched junction bases numbered 10, after V lost 7 bases and J lost 7 bases. The DNA of the CDR3 is TGTGCCAGTAACAAAGCGGGACTAGCGGGACCTAATGAGCAGTTCTTC. Translating it yields CASNKAGLAGPNEQFF.

The chain combines TRBV14 with TRBJ1-1, with a weak D call TRBD1 (5 bases). V dropped 5 bases and J dropped 9 bases, with 10 bases sitting between them. Germline V CDR1 and CDR2: SGHDN, FVKESK. There are 11 residues in the CDR3. DNA of the CDR3: TGTGCCAGCAGCGACCGGGGGAAAGCTTTCTTT. This codes for CASSDRGKAFF.

This clone has only a few counts. V gene TRBV18 combines with J gene TRBJ2-7, with D perhaps matching TRBD1 (6 bases). Looked up from germline, CDR1 is KGHSH and CDR2 is LQKENI. The CDR3 spans 14 residues. The germline V and J ends were trimmed by 5 bases and 2 bases, with 13 bases remaining between them. The CDR3 reads CASSKDRGTYEQYF. For the CDR3, the DNA is TGTGCCAGCTCAAAGGACAGAGGTACCTACGAGCAGTACTTC. Using reference TRBV18 and TRBJ2-7 for the parts outside the CDR3, the full variable domain is NAGVMQNPRHLVRRRGQEARLRCSPMKGHSHVYWYRQLPEEGLKFMVYLQKENIIDESGMPKERFSAEFPKEGPSILRIQQVVRGDSAAYFCASSKDRGTYEQYFGPGTRLTVT.

The chain carries TRBV5-1 and TRBJ2-4, with D perhaps matching TRBD2 (5 bases). V lost 4 bases, J lost 5 bases, and 16 bases lay in between. The germline V gene encodes CDR1 SGHRS and CDR2 YFSETQ. The CDR3 has 15 residues. The CDR3 DNA is TGCGCCAGCAGCCTGACCGAGGGTATCCAAAACATTCAGTACTTC. Protein: CASSLTEGIQNIQYF.

Only one count was recorded for this clone. The chain has TRBV19 and TRBJ2-1; D perhaps matches TRBD2 (6 bases). Germline-derived CDR1 and CDR2 are LNHDA and SQIVND (reference sequence). The CDR3 extends over 15 amino acids. Trimming stripped 0 bases from V and 9 bases from J, with 15 bases between. CDR3 residues: CASSIEKRASLEQFF. DNA of the CDR3: TGTGCCAGTAGTATAGAAAAGCGGGCCTCTCTTGAGCAGTTCTTC.

This clone was counted once. The rearrangement joins TRBV7-8 to TRBJ2-3; 10 positions match TRBD2. Germline V CDR1 and CDR2: SGHVS, FQNEAQ. V gave up 5 bases and J gave up 0 bases; unmatched junction bases: 11. The CDR3 extends over 18 amino acids. The CDR3 protein is CASSPASGGGYSTDTQYF. The CDR3 DNA is TGTGCCAGCAGCCCCGCTAGCGGGGGAGGGTATAGCACAGATACGCAGTATTTT. The entire variable domain, with the rest obtained from reference TRBV7-8 and TRBJ2-3, is as follows: GAGVSQSPRYKVAKRGQDVALRCDPISGHVSLFWYQQALGQGPEFLTYFQNEAQLDKSGLPSDRFFAERPEGSVSTLKIQRTQQEDSAVYLCASSPASGGGYSTDTQYFGPGTRLTVL.